The 26 T cell receptor beta chains below were found in one sample sequenced in a study of T cells in Graves' hyperthyroidism and ophthalmopathy. TCR beta CDR3 regions were amplified from RNA transcripts. HTBI primers were used for first-round RT-PCR of the TCR CDR3. TCRdb ran MiXCR on the multiplex PCR reads and lists one entry per CDR3 protein. The sample has some 600,000 distinct CDR3 sequences; roughly 50% are singletons. Sequenced sample: peripheral blood or thyroid tissue (not recorded which). Receptor source: a woman in her late teens or twenties with Graves' hyperthyroidism.

The chain joins TRBV19 to TRBJ1-1, with no clear D. V shed 7 bases and J shed 5 bases, with 17 bases lying between them. The germline V gene has CDR1 LNHDA and CDR2 SQIVND (reference sequence). The length of the CDR3 is 14 residues. The CDR3 here is CASMEVVRSTEAFF. The CDR3 DNA follows: TGTGCCAGTATGGAGGTAGTAAGGTCGACTGAAGCTTTCTTT.

Turning to this clonotype: One end of the junction fails to match germline, which may point to a read error. The chain combines TRBV10-3 with TRBJ1-1, with D perhaps matching TRBD1 (6 bases). CDR3 length equals 15 residues. Germline V gene data show CDR1 as ENHRY and CDR2 as SYGVKD. The CDR3 nucleotides read TGTGCCAGCAGTACCACGACAGGAAGCAACACTGAAGCTTTCTTT. It specifies CASSTTTGSNTEAFF.

This clonotype was observed at least ten times. The CDR3 bases are TGTGCCAGCAGCGTTAGCGGGAGGGCCAACGAGCAGTACTTC. Translated, it gives CASSVSGRANEQYF. This chain links TRBV7-2 with TRBJ2-7; 11 bases agree with TRBD2. Per the germline V gene, CDR1 is SGHTA and CDR2 is FQGNSA. The CDR3 is made up of 14 amino acids. J lost 5 bases, V lost 5 bases, and 5 bases had no gene match. The full variable domain, its missing parts supplied by reference TRBV7-2 and TRBJ2-7, is GAGVSQSPSNKVTEKGKDVELRCDPISGHTALYWYRQSLGQGLEFLIYFQGNSAPDKSGLPSDRFSAERTGGSVSTLTIQRTQQEDSAVYLCASSVSGRANEQYFGPGTRLTVT.

This clonotype was seen a few times. The rearrangement links TRBV5-1 to TRBJ1-1, with TRBD1 as a possible D gene (6 bases). Trimming took 2 bases from V and 9 from J, leaving 11 bases between them. CDR3 length: 12 residues. Germline-derived CDR1 and CDR2 are SGHRS and YFSETQ. For the CDR3, the DNA is TGCGCCAGCAGCTTTGAGCGGGGGCAAGCTTTCTTT. It encodes CASSFERGQAFF.

This clonotype was observed once. The chain combines TRBV7-9 with TRBJ2-7; TRBD1 agrees at 7 bases. Looked up from germline, CDR1 is SEHNR and CDR2 is FQNEAQ (reference sequence). The CDR3 is 14 amino acids. CDR3 nucleotide sequence: TGTGCCAGCAGCTTGGGGTCCCATATAACAGGGGAATGGGTC. It yields the protein CASSLGSHITGEWV.

This clonotype was observed a single time. The chain is built from TRBV7-2 and TRBJ2-2; D remains ambiguous. Germline CDR1 and CDR2: SGHTA and FQGNSA. Trimming stripped 5 bases from V and 9 bases from J, with 13 bases between. CDR3 size: 13 residues. CDR3 sequence: CASSILGIRELFF. The CDR3, as DNA: TGTGCCAGCAGCATACTCGGTATCCGGGAGCTGTTTTTT.

Notes on this clonotype: One end of the junction fails to match germline, which may point to a read error. The J gene is TRBJ2-6, the V gene TRBV13; D is undetermined. The CDR3 has 11 residues. Germline V gene lookup returns CDR1 PRHDT and CDR2 FYEKMQ (reference sequence). The CDR3 here is CASSADRPVAF. The CDR3 bases are TGTGCCAGCAGCGCGGACCGTCCAGTGGCTTTC.

This clonotype appeared many times. The V gene is TRBV7-9, the J gene TRBJ1-4, with no clear D. Trimming took off 2 bases at V and 3 bases at J, with 7 bases between the two ends. In germline, CDR1 is SEHNR, CDR2 FQNEAQ (reference sequence). The CDR3 runs 14 residues. The CDR3 here is CASSLMAANEKLFF. Here the CDR3 DNA reads TGTGCCAGCAGCTTAATGGCAGCTAATGAAAAACTGTTTTTT.

As for this clonotype: Mismatch with germline at one junction end may stem from a read error. The V and J genes are TRBV6-1 and TRBJ1-1, with D uncertain. CDR1 is MNHNS and CDR2 is SASEGT in the germline V gene. The CDR3 spans 13 residues. The CDR3 reads CVSSVEGNTEAFF. CDR3 sequence (DNA): TGTGTCAGCAGTGTTGAGGGAAACACTGAAGCTTTCTTT.

In the case of this clonotype: A much larger clone is a single base away; this may be a read error. V gene TRBV10-3 combines with J gene TRBJ2-2; D not certain. Germline CDR1 reads ENHRY; CDR2 reads SYGVKD. The CDR3 covers 12 residues. The ends were cut back, 7 bases at V and 4 bases at J, with 7 bases in the middle. The CDR3 nucleotides are TGTGCCATCACAGGCAGCACCGGGGAGCTGTTTTTT. This sequence encodes CAITGSTGELFF.

The genes are TRBV24-1 and TRBJ2-6; no reliable D call. From germline, CDR1 is KGHDR and CDR2 SFDVKD. With 3 bases removed from V and 0 bases from J, the gap between germline ends came to 5 bases. CDR3 size: 15 residues. DNA for the CDR3: TGTGCCACCAGTGATCGATTCTCTGGGGCCAACGTCCTGACTTTC. Translated: CATSDRFSGANVLTF.

The chain links TRBV25-1 to TRBJ2-7, with 14 bases that match TRBD2. From germline, CDR1 is MGHDK and CDR2 SYGVNS. V was clipped by 9 bases and J by 6 bases; unmatched bases: 13. The length of the CDR3 is 16 residues. CDR3 in amino acids: CARPGLAGVNSSEQYF. CDR3 DNA sequence: TGTGCCAGGCCGGGACTAGCGGGAGTCAACTCTTCCGAGCAGTACTTC.

This clonotype appeared a few times. The V and J genes are TRBV7-2 and TRBJ2-6; D is uncertain. The CDR3 loop spans 15 amino acids. V lost 5 bases and J lost 4, with 12 bases in between. CDR1 SGHTA and CDR2 FQGNSA come from the germline V gene. As DNA, the CDR3 is TGTGCCAGCAGCCCAGGAATTTCAGGGGCCAACGTCCTGACTTTC. Its translation is CASSPGISGANVLTF.

This clonotype was seen a single time. The V gene is TRBV16, the J gene TRBJ1-4; the D is unclear. From germline, CDR1 is KGHSY and CDR2 FQNENV. Trimming removed 6 bases from V and 8 bases from J, with 16 bases in between. The CDR3 sequence is 14 residues long. As DNA, the CDR3 is TGTGCCAGCAGTCCCGGGTATAGTGGCGAAAAACTGTTTTTT. Translation gives CASSPGYSGEKLFF.

CDR3 DNA: TGTGCCAGCAGCTCGCAGGGCCCACGGGGTTCACCCCTCCACTTT. It codes for CASSSQGPRGSPLHF. The chain uses TRBV7-9 and TRBJ1-6, with D tentatively TRBD1 (5 bases). V was shortened by 4 bases and J by 9 bases, with 16 bases between the two germline ends. In germline, CDR1 is SEHNR, CDR2 FQNEAQ (reference sequence). The CDR3 loop spans 15 amino acids.

This rearrangement joins TRBV7-8 to TRBJ1-2; D is uncertain. The CDR3 is 14 amino acids. V was cut by 5 bases and J by 5 bases, with 15 bases left in between. Germline V gives CDR1 SGHVS, CDR2 FQNEAQ. In DNA form, the CDR3 reads TGTGCCAGCAGCCCCCCGCCAGGAGCGTATGGCTACACCTTC. It is translated as CASSPPPGAYGYTF.

About this clonotype: One end of the junction is discordant with germline, which a read error may explain. V usage is TRBV10-3 and J usage is TRBJ2-2, with 9 bases identical to TRBD2. Germline V gene sequence: CDR1 ENHRY, CDR2 SYGVKD. The CDR3 loop spans 16 amino acids. The CDR3 DNA is TGTGCCAGCAGTTGGAGACTAGCGGAGAACACCGGGGAGCTGTTTTTT. Amino acids: CASSWRLAENTGELFF.

This clonotype was picked up a small number of times. V gene TRBV12-3 or TRBV12-4 combines with J gene TRBJ1-1; TRBD1 agrees at 7 bases. The ends lost 2 bases at V and 0 bases at J; junction bases unmatched: 9. The CDR3 covers 17 residues. CDR3 nucleotides: TGTGCCAGCAGTTTAAAGACAGGGTGGTACATGAACACTGAAGCTTTCTTT. Translating it yields CASSLKTGWYMNTEAFF.

This chain uses TRBV15 with TRBJ1-1; D is perhaps TRBD1 (5 bases). Trimming left V 10 bases short and J 6 bases short, with 18 bases between. The germline V gene has CDR1 LNHNV and CDR2 YYDKDF (reference sequence). This CDR3 region has 13 residues. The CDR3 DNA is TGTGCCAGCAGTTTATCCGACAGACCTGAAGCTTTCTTT. Translating gives CASSLSDRPEAFF. Variable domain in full (rest from reference TRBV15 and TRBJ1-1): DAMVIQNPRYQVTQFGKPVTLSCSQTLNHNVMYWYQQKSSQAPKLLFHYYDKDFNNEADTPDNFQSRRPNTSFCFLDIRSPGLGDTAMYLCASSLSDRPEAFFGQGTRLTVV.

The chain links TRBV14 to TRBJ1-2; 12 bases line up with TRBD1. The V and J ends lost 9 bases and 4 bases, in that order; junction bases with no gene match: 9. The CDR3 spans 15 residues. Germline V CDR1 and CDR2: SGHDN, FVKESK. This chain's CDR3 is CASRPGQGAPYGYTF. As DNA, the CDR3 is TGTGCCAGTAGGCCGGGACAGGGGGCCCCCTATGGCTACACCTTC.

This clonotype was observed at least ten times. The chain joins TRBV29-1 to TRBJ2-7; 8 nucleotides match TRBD1. With 4 bases clipped from V and 3 bases from J, the junction kept 5 bases outside the gene matches. CDR1 and CDR2 (germline): SQVTM, ANQGSEA. The CDR3 extends over 13 amino acids. The chain's CDR3 is CSVGQGWGYEQYF. The CDR3 DNA is TGCAGCGTTGGACAGGGGTGGGGCTACGAGCAGTACTTC.

The chain links TRBV25-1 to TRBJ1-1; TRBD1 might be the D (5 bases). Trimming removed 9 bases from V and 3 bases from J, with 20 bases in between. The germline gives CDR1 MGHDK, CDR2 SYGVNS. This CDR3 is built from 15 residues. The CDR3 sequence is CASSQRGDGYTEAFF. CDR3 DNA: TGTGCCAGTAGTCAACGCGGGGACGGTTACACTGAAGCTTTCTTT.

The chain is built from TRBV24-1 and TRBJ1-3; 8 bases line up with TRBD1. Germline CDR1 is KGHDR and CDR2 is SFDVKD. Unmatched junction bases numbered 12, after V lost 4 bases and J lost 8 bases. CDR3 length equals 16 residues. CDR3 loop: CATSDRDRGDGYTIYF. DNA for the CDR3: TGTGCCACCAGTGACCGCGACAGGGGAGATGGCTACACCATATATTTT.

At least ten counts were recorded for this clonotype. The chain combines TRBV2 with TRBJ2-6, with D perhaps TRBD1 or TRBD2 (6 bases each). CDR1 is SNHLY and CDR2 is FYNNEI in the germline V gene. This CDR3 is built from 14 residues. V was shortened by 10 bases and J by 3 bases, with 13 bases between the two germline ends. This CDR3 reads CAILQGGGANVLTF. CDR3 nucleotide sequence: TGTGCCATCTTACAGGGAGGTGGGGCCAACGTCCTGACTTTC.

The rearrangement joins TRBV7-9 to TRBJ2-7; 12 nucleotides agree with TRBD2. The V gene end was trimmed by 3 bases and the J gene end by 3 bases; junction bases not matched to a gene: 6. Germline-derived CDR1 and CDR2 are SEHNR and FQNEAQ (reference sequence). This CDR3 has 16 amino acids. CDR3 protein: CASSLFPTSGSYEQYF. The CDR3 bases are TGTGCCAGCAGCTTGTTCCCGACTAGCGGGAGCTACGAGCAGTACTTC.

This chain uses TRBV15 with TRBJ2-3; 10 nucleotides line up with TRBD2. Per germline, CDR1 LNHNV and CDR2 YYDKDF (reference sequence). This CDR3 spans 19 amino acids. The ends lost 0 bases at V and 5 bases at J; junction bases unmatched: 14. The CDR3: CATSRDPVWLAGVGDTQYF. Here the CDR3 DNA reads TGTGCCACCAGCAGAGACCCAGTGTGGCTAGCGGGAGTGGGAGATACGCAGTATTTT.